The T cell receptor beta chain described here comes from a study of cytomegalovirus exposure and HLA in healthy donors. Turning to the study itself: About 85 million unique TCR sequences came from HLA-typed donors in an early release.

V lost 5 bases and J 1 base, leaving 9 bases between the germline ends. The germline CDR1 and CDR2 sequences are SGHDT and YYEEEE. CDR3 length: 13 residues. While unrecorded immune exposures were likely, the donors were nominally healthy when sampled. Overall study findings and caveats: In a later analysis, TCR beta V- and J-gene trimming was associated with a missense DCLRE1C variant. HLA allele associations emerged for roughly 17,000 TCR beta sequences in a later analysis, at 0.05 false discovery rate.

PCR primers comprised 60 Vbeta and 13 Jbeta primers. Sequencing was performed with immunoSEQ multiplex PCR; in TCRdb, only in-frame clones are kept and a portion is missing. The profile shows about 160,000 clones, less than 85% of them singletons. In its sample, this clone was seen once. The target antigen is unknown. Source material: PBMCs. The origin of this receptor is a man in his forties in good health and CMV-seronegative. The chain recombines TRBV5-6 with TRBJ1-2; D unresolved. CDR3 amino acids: CASSQQINYGYTF. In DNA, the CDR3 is TGTGCCAGCAGTCAACAGATTAACTATGGCTACACCTTC. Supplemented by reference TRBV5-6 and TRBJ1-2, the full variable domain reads DAGVTQSPTHLIKTRGQQVTLRCSPKSGHDTVSWYQQALGQGPQFIFQYYEEEERQRGNFPDRFSGHQFPNYSSELNVNALLLGDSALYLCASSQQINYGYTFGSGTRLTVV.